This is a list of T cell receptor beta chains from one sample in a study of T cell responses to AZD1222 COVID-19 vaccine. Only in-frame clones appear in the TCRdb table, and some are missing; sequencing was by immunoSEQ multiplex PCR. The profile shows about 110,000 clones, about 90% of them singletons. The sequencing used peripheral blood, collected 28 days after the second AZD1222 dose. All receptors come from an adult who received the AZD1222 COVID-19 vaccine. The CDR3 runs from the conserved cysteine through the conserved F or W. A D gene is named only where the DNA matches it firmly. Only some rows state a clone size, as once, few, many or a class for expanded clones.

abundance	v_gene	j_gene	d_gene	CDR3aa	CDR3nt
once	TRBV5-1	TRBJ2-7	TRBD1	CASSRTGVENEQYF	TGCGCCAGCAGCCGGACAGGGGTTGAGAACGAGCAGTACTTC
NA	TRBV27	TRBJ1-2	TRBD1	CASNSDRESDGYTF	TGTGCCAGCAATTCGGACAGGGAGAGTGACGGCTACACCTTC
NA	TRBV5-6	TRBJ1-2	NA	CASSKRDLNYGYTF	TGTGCCAGCAGCAAAAGGGACCTAAACTATGGCTACACCTTC
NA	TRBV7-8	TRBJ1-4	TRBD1	CASSLAQGGREKLFF	TGTGCCAGCAGCTTAGCACAGGGGGGCCGGGAAAAACTGTTTTTT
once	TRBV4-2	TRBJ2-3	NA	CASSQVGRGLGNTDTQYF	TGTGCCAGCAGCCAAGTGGGGCGTGGGTTGGGGAACACAGATACGCAGTATTTT
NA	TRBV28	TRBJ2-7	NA	CASRPSAGQPYEQYF	TGTGCCAGCAGACCCTCAGCGGGACAGCCTTACGAGCAGTACTTC
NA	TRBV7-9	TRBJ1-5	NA	CASSLGGKPQHF	TGTGCCAGCAGCTTAGGGGGAAAGCCCCAGCATTTT
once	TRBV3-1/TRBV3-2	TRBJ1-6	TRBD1	CASSQLGQENSPLHF	TGTGCCAGCAGCCAATTAGGACAGGAAAATTCACCCCTCCACTTT
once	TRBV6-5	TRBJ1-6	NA	CASTVGLHNSPLHF	TGTGCCAGTACGGTTGGGCTTCATAATTCACCCCTCCACTTT
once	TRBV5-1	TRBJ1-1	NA	CASREQGTNTEAFF	TGCGCCAGCAGGGAACAGGGTACTAACACTGAAGCTTTCTTT
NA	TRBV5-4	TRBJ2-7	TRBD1	CASSFPPGQGVYEQYF	TGTGCCAGCAGCTTTCCGCCGGGACAGGGAGTTTACGAGCAGTACTTC
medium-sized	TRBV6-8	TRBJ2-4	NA	CASRRAGQWARNCF	TGTGCCAGCAGACGCGCGGGACAGTGGGCTAGAAATTGCTTC
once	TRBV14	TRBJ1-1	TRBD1	CASSFKQGVEAFF	TGTGCCAGCAGTTTTAAACAGGGGGTCGAAGCTTTCTTT
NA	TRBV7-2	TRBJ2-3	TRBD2	CASSPTGTSGSNRQYF	TGTGCCAGCAGCCCGACCGGGACTAGCGGGAGTAACAGGCAGTATTTT
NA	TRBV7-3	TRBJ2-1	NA	CASSPGAGLYNEQFF	TGTGCCAGCAGCCCGGGGGCAGGGCTCTACAATGAGCAGTTCTTC
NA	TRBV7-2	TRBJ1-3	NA	CASSLLMDNSGNTIYF	TGTGCCAGCAGCCTGCTCATGGATAACTCTGGAAACACCATATATTTT
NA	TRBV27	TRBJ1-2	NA	CASSLNPANYGYTF	TGTGCCAGCAGTTTAAACCCCGCTAACTATGGCTACACCTTC
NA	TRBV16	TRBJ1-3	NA	CASSLRADLSGNTIYF	TGTGCCAGCAGCCTCCGGGCAGACCTCTCTGGAAACACCATATATTTT
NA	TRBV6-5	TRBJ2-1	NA	CASSYGTGIMNEQFF	TGTGCCAGCAGTTACGGAACAGGGATCATGAATGAGCAGTTCTTC
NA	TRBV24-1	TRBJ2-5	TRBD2	CATRGTSAETQYF	TGTGCCACCAGGGGGACTAGCGCAGAGACCCAGTACTTC